What follows are 11 T cell receptor beta chains derived from one specimen sequenced in a study of vaccination and CD4 T cells after COVID-19. Documented treatment: approximately nine-day PBMC culture with coronavirus spike peptide pools or control peptides (ViraFEST assay). Their antigens are not known. With the Oncomine TCR Beta short-read assay, DNA from cultured CD4+ T cells was sequenced. Via MiXCR, TCRdb re-called the PCR reads, giving one row per CDR3 protein. The table includes about 15,000 distinct CDR3 sequences, approximately 49% detected once. The sequenced material came from CD4+ T cells from blood, cultured in vitro. The receptors were gathered from a human donor who had recovered from COVID-19.

The rearrangement links TRBV2 to TRBJ1-2, with 10 bases matching TRBD1. Germline CDR1 SNHLY, CDR2 FYNNEI. J gave up 7 bases and V 11 bases, and 10 bases lay outside the gene matches. The CDR3 length is 13 residues. In DNA form, the CDR3 reads TGTGCCGGACACCGGGACAGGGGAAGTGGCTACACCTTC. Translating it yields CAGHRDRGSGYTF.

The chain carries TRBV28 and TRBJ1-2; D may be TRBD1 (5 bases). This CDR3 comprises 12 residues. Trimming took 10 bases from V and 9 from J, leaving 18 bases between them. The germline gives CDR1 MDHEN, CDR2 SYDVKM. CDR3 DNA: TGTGCCACCAACATCAGGGTAAACAGCTACACCTTC. Translated, it gives CATNIRVNSYTF.

The chain links TRBV27 to TRBJ1-6; D call uncertain. V was pared by 3 bases and J by 7 bases, with 10 bases between. The length of the CDR3 is 14 residues. The germline V gene encodes CDR1 MNHEY and CDR2 SMNVEV (reference sequence). CDR3 nucleotides: TGTGCCAGCAGTTTCCAGGACGGGAATTCACCCCTCCACTTT. Its protein product is CASSFQDGNSPLHF.

There are a few counts of this clonotype. This chain connects TRBV7-2 to TRBJ2-2; 8 nucleotides agree with TRBD1. The V gene's germline CDR1 is SGHTA and CDR2 FQGNSA. This CDR3 is built from 15 residues. J gave up 6 bases and V 6 bases, and 9 bases lay outside the gene matches. CDR3 sequence (DNA): TGTGCCAGCAGAGCGCAGGGGGCCGGTTCCGGGGAGCTGTTTTTT. Its translation: CASRAQGAGSGELFF.

The chain employs TRBV20-1 and TRBJ2-5; D remains ambiguous. The V end was cut by 7 bases, the J end by 1 base, with 10 bases between. The CDR3 has 12 residues. Germline V lookup: CDR1 DFQATT, CDR2 SNEGSKA (reference sequence). The CDR3 sequence is CSGLAVQETQYF. The CDR3 nucleotides read TGCAGTGGGTTAGCAGTCCAAGAGACCCAGTACTTC.

The V gene is TRBV2, the J gene TRBJ2-5; D is possibly TRBD2 (5 bases). CDR3 length equals 15 residues. Germline loops: CDR1 SNHLY, CDR2 FYNNEI. V was trimmed by 4 bases and J by 4 bases, leaving 16 bases between them. CDR3 region: CASSVIGNGGETQYF. In DNA form, the CDR3 reads TGTGCCAGCAGTGTTATAGGGAATGGAGGAGAGACCCAGTACTTC. The whole variable domain, filled in from reference TRBV2 and TRBJ2-5, reads EPEVTQTPSHQVTQMGQEVILRCVPISNHLYFYWYRQILGQKVEFLVSFYNNEISEKSEIFDDQFSVERPDGSNFTLKIRSTKLEDSAMYFCASSVIGNGGETQYFGPGTRLLVL.

This clonotype occurred a few times. The chain is built from TRBV25-1 and TRBJ2-4, with D perhaps matching TRBD1 (5 bases). Germline-derived CDR1 and CDR2 are MGHDK and SYGVNS. The CDR3 is 11 residues long. V was trimmed by 8 bases and J by 8 bases, leaving 10 bases between them. The CDR3 coding sequence is TGTGCCAGCGGTACAGGCGACATTCAGTACTTC. It specifies CASGTGDIQYF.

The CDR3 is CATSRDVTSSSNEQFF. The CDR3, as DNA: TGTGCCACCAGCAGAGATGTAACTAGCTCTTCAAATGAGCAGTTCTTC. This rearrangement joins TRBV15 to TRBJ2-1; the D gene is possibly TRBD2 (6 bases). Trimming shortened V by 0 bases and J by 7 bases, and 16 bases separated the two germline ends. The length of the CDR3 is 16 residues. Germline CDR1 and CDR2: LNHNV and YYDKDF (reference sequence).

The sample holds a few counts of this clonotype. The chain combines TRBV19 with TRBJ2-5; D is possibly TRBD1 (6 bases). CDR1 LNHDA and CDR2 SQIVND come from the germline V gene (reference sequence). The CDR3 consists of 13 residues. With 5 bases removed from V and 1 base from J, the gap between germline ends came to 8 bases. The CDR3 region is CASSPDSQETQYF. The DNA of the CDR3 is TGTGCCAGTAGTCCGGACAGCCAAGAGACCCAGTACTTC. Together with reference TRBV19 and TRBJ2-5, the CDR3 gives the full variable domain: DGGITQSPKYLFRKEGQNVTLSCEQNLNHDAMYWYRQDPGQGLRLIYYSQIVNDFQKGDIAEGYSVSREKKESFPLTVTSAQKNPTAFYLCASSPDSQETQYFGPGTRLLVL.

The table lists this clonotype with a few counts. An end of the junction does not agree with germline; a read error may underlie this. This rearrangement joins TRBV11-2 to TRBJ2-7; maybe TRBD2 (7 bases). Germline V gene data show CDR1 as SGHAT and CDR2 as FQNNGV. The CDR3 consists of 15 residues. The CDR3 DNA reads as TGTGCCACCAGCTTAGAACGGGGGGCAAGCTACGAGCAGTACTTC. Its protein product is CATSLERGASYEQYF.

This sequence joins TRBV28 and TRBJ1-6; no firm D call. Germline values: CDR1 MDHEN, CDR2 SYDVKM. V lost 2 bases, J lost 13 bases, and 9 bases lay in between. CDR3 length equals 12 residues. CDR3 sequence: CASSLEQNPLHF. DNA for the CDR3: TGTGCCAGCAGTTTAGAACAGAACCCCCTCCACTTT. The variable domain in full, completed from reference TRBV28 and TRBJ1-6, reads DVKVTQSSRYLVKRTGEKVFLECVQDMDHENMFWYRQDPGLGLRLIYFSYDVKMKEKGDIPEGYSVSREKKERFSLILESASTNQTSMYLCASSLEQNPLHFGNGTRLTVT.